This T cell receptor (beta chain) was obtained from a study of shared clonotypes between healthy human individuals (dated by TCRdb to between 2020 and 2021). Concerning the study at large: The cohort comprised two women and a few men aged 18 to 49 years. Per donor, three plates each were used for CD4 naive and CD4 memory, two for CD8 naive, and one for CD8 memory. Blood TCR repertoires of five healthy adults were deeply sequenced to estimate repertoire size and the extent of clonotype sharing between individuals. Libraries were prepared and TCR repertoires were sequenced by different laboratories using diverse techniques, in order to increase sequencing depth and limit assay-specific biases. Between about 0.8 and 9 billion PBMCs per donor were obtained by leukapheresis.

The donors were healthy, HIV-negative adults with no recently reported acute infections or vaccinations. All donors were Caucasian adults living in Nashville, Tennessee, USA. CD4+ T cells were enriched by magnetic negative selection; naive cells were then positively selected on CD45RA, and the negative fraction formed the memory subset. Blood was obtained by leukapheresis, after which PBMCs were separated by Ficoll-Histopaque density gradient centrifugation and cryopreserved in liquid nitrogen vapor phase. Analytical flow cytometry was used to check the purity and quantity of each magnetically sorted T cell population. Each sorted fraction had its genomic DNA isolated and then quantified by UV absorbance on a Nanodrop 2000c. Using the deep immunoSEQ assay, multiplex PCR amplified TCR CDR3 regions from genomic DNA. Extracted genomic DNA from each cell subset was spread evenly across all wells of several immunoSEQ 96-well plates, with each plate serving as a replicate. For sorted subsets, around 200 ng genomic DNA, equal to about 30,000 T cell genomes, was loaded into each replicate PCR. The purified libraries were quantified using a Qubit 3.0 fluorometer, sized with a Bioanalyzer 2100, and then quantified again using the KAPA Library Quantification kit. Every immunoSEQ 96-well plate was sequenced on a separate single-read 150-cycle Illumina NextSeq 550 flow cell. Per the source publication's procedure: Because only junctional sequences without quality scores were contained in the immunoSEQ output, filtering matching that applied to full-length reads could not be performed. To assign V/J genes and CDR3, sequences were annotated against IMGT germline references using PyIR, a Python wrapper for IgBLAST v1.9. Reads were filtered out if the reads had weak V/J assignments (E-value above 1e-6), no CDR3, stop codons, out-of-frame junctions, or ambiguous translated residues. V3J clonotypes were defined by identical inferred V gene, J gene, and CDR3 amino acid sequence. To compute the percentage overlap between repertoires, the number of shared unique clonotypes was divided by the size of the smaller repertoire. Three approaches were used to assess repertoire richness: RTK rarefaction, the Chao1 estimator, and Recon v2.1 estimates of unobserved clonotypes. OLGA was used to compute generation probabilities for all TCRbeta clonotypes that the gDNA method yielded from a few donors. The clones in this table, taken by TCRdb from immuneACCESS, are in-frame only. Not every clone is retained; where verified, under half of the shortfall comes from an unresolved V gene, and the cause of the rest is unknown. That table supplies the V and J calls and clone size; D and trimming were determined from the DNA. Present in this sample are about 1.1 million clones, approximately 80% of which were seen just once. In total, the top ten clones hold under 0.8% of the sample.

The CDR3 starts with the cysteine, ends with the phenylalanine, and has 16 residues. The retained sequence is limited to the CDR3, 48 bases, with the frame set at the first base. According to the germline V gene, CDR1 reads KGHSH and CDR2 reads LQKENI. V gives up 2 bases and J gives up 4 bases, and the segment between their germline ends measures 17 bases. Turning to this clone: Its specific antigen is unknown. Base qualities are not recorded, but no much larger clone differs from it by a single base.

Results the study describes overall, beyond this receptor: Clonotypes shared by all four sorted-subset donors showed higher generation probabilities than non-shared clonotypes. Rarefaction of sorted-subset datasets indicated incomplete sequencing despite the large sequencing depth. Across a handful of donors, approximately 5% of naive CD4, approximately 3.6% of naive CD8, about 2.3% of memory CD4, and approximately 0.4% of memory CD8 clonotypes were shared. Based on pairwise subsampling, the degree of clonotype sharing among donors was expected to be affected by sequencing depth. Estimated clonotype richness was generally larger for naive than for memory subsets. Because the study included a small number of donors, the genetic and exposure-history diversity represented was limited. Only blood was sampled, and tissue TCR repertoires likely differ from those in blood.

Sequencing used memory CD4+ T cells from PBMCs. In light of the paper, this sample's cell subset or site label describes: CD45RA-negative fraction. The sequence was obtained from a man younger than 35 in good health. Some clones in this sample may be carry-over from other donors' samples. This chain joins TRBV18 to TRBJ1-1; TRBD1 is possibly the D segment (5 matching bases). This receptor carries the CDR3 CASSPSKAGTTTEAFF. The DNA sequence reads TGTGCCAGCTCACCATCCAAGGCAGGGACCACCACTGAAGCTTTCTTT.